This T cell receptor beta chain emerged from a study of T cell changes during pregnancy in multiple sclerosis. TCRdb's table, derived via immunoSEQ multiplex PCR, lists solely in-frame clones and lacks some. The sample lists more than 45,000 clones; 94% were seen once. Material: CD4+ T cells from peripheral blood mononuclear cells, obtained in the first trimester of pregnancy. This TCR came from a female donor with multiple sclerosis, enrolled in a pregnancy study.

CDR3 amino acids: CASSRTGSNSPLHF. The CDR3 DNA follows: TGTGCCAGCAGCAGGACAGGGTCCAATTCACCCCTCCACTTT. V gene TRBV7-3 combines with J gene TRBJ1-6; 8 bases map to TRBD1. CDR1 is SGHTA and CDR2 is FQGTGA in the germline V gene. CDR3 length equals 14 residues. V was clipped by 5 bases and J by 7 bases; unmatched bases: 4. Filled out from reference TRBV7-3 and TRBJ1-6, the complete variable domain reads GAGVSQTPSNKVTEKGKYVELRCDPISGHTALYWYRQSLGQGPEFLIYFQGTGAADDSGLPNDRFFAVRPEGSVSTLKIQRTERGDSAVYLCASSRTGSNSPLHFGNGTRLTVT.